The 27 T cell receptor beta chains below were found in one sample sequenced in a study of cytomegalovirus exposure and HLA in healthy donors. Some clones are missing from TCRdb's copy, which holds only in-frame ones; the method was immunoSEQ multiplex PCR. The table includes 300,000 to 400,000 clones, nearly 90% detected once. What was sequenced was PBMCs. The origin of the receptors is a man aged 25 to 40 in good health and CMV-seronegative.

The J gene is TRBJ1-2, the V gene TRBV19; 9 bases line up with TRBD1. The germline gives CDR1 LNHDA, CDR2 SQIVND (reference sequence). The CDR3 runs to 16 residues. V lost 4 bases and J lost 4; bases outside the gene matches: 10. The CDR3 is CASSSPGQGTSYGYTF. CDR3 DNA: TGTGCCAGTAGTAGCCCGGGACAGGGAACCTCCTATGGCTACACCTTC.

The gene calls are TRBV11-2 and TRBJ1-1, with 8 bases fitting TRBD1. This CDR3 is 15 amino acids long. V dropped 5 bases and J dropped 1; count of bases not matched to a gene: 6. CDR1 is SGHAT, CDR2 FQNNGV, per germline. DNA for the CDR3: TGTGCCAGCAGCCCGCCCGGGACAGGGAACACTGAAGCTTTCTTT. It codes for CASSPPGTGNTEAFF. Drawing the rest from reference TRBV11-2 and TRBJ1-1, the complete variable domain is EAGVAQSPRYKIIEKRQSVAFWCNPISGHATLYWYQQILGQGPKLLIQFQNNGVVDDSQLPKDRFSAERLKGVDSTLKIQPAKLEDSAVYLCASSPPGTGNTEAFFGQGTRLTVV.

The chain has TRBV5-4 and TRBJ1-5; TRBD1 matches at 10 bases. There are 15 residues in the CDR3. After removal of 4 bases from V and 1 base from J, the junction contained 2 bases not matched to a gene. Germline CDR1 is SGHNT and CDR2 is YYREEE (reference sequence). CDR3 DNA sequence: TGTGCCAGCAGCCTGGGACAGGGGAGCAATCAGCCCCAGCATTTT. This gives the protein CASSLGQGSNQPQHF.

This clone was seen only once. The chain uses TRBV4-3 and TRBJ1-2; TRBD1 matches 7 bases. From germline, CDR1 is LGHNA and CDR2 YSLEER. After removal of 4 bases from V and 4 bases from J, the junction contained 6 bases not matched to a gene. The CDR3 covers 14 residues. This chain's CDR3 is CASSPDREVYGYTF. The CDR3 DNA follows: TGCGCCAGCAGCCCCGACAGGGAAGTCTATGGCTACACCTTC.

The chain carries TRBV18 and TRBJ1-1, with 7 positions matching TRBD1. This CDR3 is 16 amino acids long. J was trimmed by 6 bases and V by 6 bases; bases with no gene match: 16. Germline CDR1 reads KGHSH; CDR2 reads LQKENI. The CDR3: CASSLLPTGWLAEAFF. The CDR3 coding sequence is TGTGCCAGCTCGCTACTTCCGACAGGGTGGCTAGCTGAAGCTTTCTTT.

Written as DNA, the CDR3 is TGTGCCAGCAGCCCCACAGGAGGGCGGTTTTTAGGTGAAGCTTTCTTT. The encoded protein is CASSPTGGRFLGEAFF. The chain is built from TRBV9 and TRBJ1-1; D is possibly TRBD1 (5 bases). The V gene's germline CDR1 is SGDLS and CDR2 YYNGEE. This CDR3 has 16 amino acids. The V and J ends lost 4 bases and 7 bases respectively, with 23 bases between them.

The CDR3 loop reads CASSYPARANTGELFF. CDR3 DNA: TGTGCCAGCAGTTACCCGGCCAGGGCTAACACCGGGGAGCTGTTTTTT. The chain links TRBV6-6 to TRBJ2-2, with D possibly TRBD1 on 5 matching bases. With 2 bases removed from V and 2 bases from J, the gap between germline ends came to 12 bases. The CDR3 covers 16 residues. The V gene's germline CDR1 is MNHNY and CDR2 SVGAGI (reference sequence).

The chain is built from TRBV6-1 and TRBJ1-5; possible D gene TRBD1, 5 bases. CDR1 is MNHNS and CDR2 is SASEGT in the germline V gene. The CDR3 extends over 14 amino acids. Deletions cut 4 bases from V and 0 bases from J, with 7 bases between. The CDR3 coding sequence is TGTGCCAGCAGTGGGGGGGGTAGCAATCAGCCCCAGCATTTT. This encodes CASSGGGSNQPQHF.

J is TRBJ2-5 and V is TRBV5-6, with D perhaps matching TRBD1 (5 bases). The V gene's germline CDR1 is SGHDT and CDR2 YYEEEE. The CDR3 spans 16 residues. V was pared by 3 bases and J by 3 bases, with 18 bases between. The CDR3 DNA is TGTGCCAGCAGCTCACCACAGGTCTTTGGGAAAGAGACCCAGTACTTC. Protein: CASSSPQVFGKETQYF.

The genes are TRBV18 and TRBJ1-1, with unresolved D. The germline CDR1 and CDR2 sequences are KGHSH and LQKENI. The CDR3 sequence is 16 residues long. V was pared by 6 bases and J by 2 bases, with 19 bases between. CDR3 nucleotides: TGTGCCAGCTCCCCCCTGGGCAAACAGTCCAACACTGAAGCTTTCTTT. It yields the protein CASSPLGKQSNTEAFF.

This chain connects TRBV10-3 to TRBJ1-1; 9 bases fit TRBD1. V shed 8 bases and J 5 bases; nucleotides not matched to a gene: 3. Germline CDR1 reads ENHRY; CDR2 reads SYGVKD. This CDR3 has 12 amino acids. The CDR3 DNA is TGTGCCATCGGGACAGGGTCAACTGAAGCTTTCTTT. Translated: CAIGTGSTEAFF.

The chain carries TRBV9 and TRBJ2-3, with TRBD1 matching over 8 bases. The germline V gene encodes CDR1 SGDLS and CDR2 YYNGEE. The CDR3 covers 15 residues. V lost 2 bases and J lost 1; bases outside the gene matches: 3. CDR3 loop: CASSVATGGTDTQYF. The CDR3 region has the DNA TGTGCCAGCAGCGTGGCGACAGGGGGCACAGATACGCAGTATTTT.

This chain connects TRBV7-9 to TRBJ2-7; TRBD2 might be the D (5 bases). This CDR3 is 15 amino acids long. CDR1 and CDR2 (germline): SEHNR, FQNEAQ (reference sequence). V was shortened by 5 bases and J by 3 bases, with 17 bases between the two germline ends. CDR3 bases: TGTGCCAGCAGCCCCCGGCCCGTCGGGGTCTACGAGCAGTACTTC. Protein product: CASSPRPVGVYEQYF.

The chain joins TRBV7-9 to TRBJ2-3, with D maybe TRBD2 (6 bases). CDR3 length equals 18 residues. Trimming left V 0 bases short and J 2 bases short, with 18 bases between. Germline V gene sequence: CDR1 SEHNR, CDR2 FQNEAQ (reference sequence). The CDR3 DNA sequence: TGTGCCAGCAGCTTAGCCGCTTTAGCGGAGGATGTCACAGATACGCAGTATTTT. This translates into CASSLAALAEDVTDTQYF.

This rearrangement joins TRBV19 to TRBJ2-4; 7 bases line up with TRBD1. The CDR3 loop spans 17 amino acids. Germline CDR1 LNHDA, CDR2 SQIVND (reference sequence). V lost 5 bases, J lost 0 bases, and 10 bases stayed unmatched. In DNA, the CDR3 is TGTGCCAGTAGTGGGTGGGACAGAACTATAGCCAAAAACATTCAGTACTTC. It specifies CASSGWDRTIAKNIQYF.

This chain uses TRBV10-3 with TRBJ1-2, with D unclear. The CDR3 runs to 12 residues. Trimming took off 0 bases at V and 5 bases at J, with 4 bases between the two ends. CDR1 ENHRY and CDR2 SYGVKD come from the germline V gene. The CDR3 region is CAISESPYGYTF. CDR3 nucleotides: TGTGCCATCAGTGAGTCCCCTTATGGCTACACCTTC.

The rearrangement links TRBV5-8 to TRBJ2-7, with 8 positions matching TRBD1. There are 14 residues in the CDR3. V lost 1 base, J lost 3 bases, and 3 bases stayed unmatched. Germline V lookup: CDR1 SGHTS, CDR2 YDEGEE. The CDR3 region is CASSLTRGLYEQYF. DNA for the CDR3: TGTGCCAGCAGCTTGACCAGGGGGCTCTACGAGCAGTACTTC. The full variable domain, with the rest looked up from reference TRBV5-8 and TRBJ2-7, is EAGVTQSPTHLIKTRGQQATLRCSPISGHTSVYWYQQALGLGLQFLLWYDEGEERNRGNFPPRFSGRQFPNYSSELNVNALELEDSALYLCASSLTRGLYEQYFGPGTRLTVT.

The chain carries TRBV4-1 and TRBJ1-2; the D is unclear. Germline loops: CDR1 MGHRA, CDR2 YSYEKL. This CDR3 has 15 amino acids. The V gene lost 3 bases and the J gene lost 7 bases, with 18 bases spanning the gap. CDR3 sequence reads: CASSQGQEGKIGYTF. The CDR3 DNA sequence: TGCGCCAGCAGCCAGGGCCAGGAGGGAAAGATTGGCTACACCTTC.

The chain carries TRBV9 and TRBJ2-2; D is unresolved. The V gene's germline CDR1 is SGDLS and CDR2 YYNGEE. The V gene lost 0 bases and the J gene lost 8 bases, with 8 bases spanning the gap. The CDR3 runs to 13 residues. The CDR3 protein is CASSVGLLGELFF. CDR3 DNA sequence: TGTGCCAGCAGCGTAGGGCTGCTGGGGGAGCTGTTTTTT.

V usage is TRBV6-6 and J usage is TRBJ2-7, with D uncertain. Trimming removed 0 bases at V and 0 bases at J, with 3 bases between. The CDR3 consists of 13 residues. Per germline, CDR1 MNHNY and CDR2 SVGAGI (reference sequence). The CDR3 DNA sequence: TGTGCCAGCAGTTACTCGGCCTCCTACGAGCAGTACTTC. Protein: CASSYSASYEQYF.

This chain uses TRBV27 with TRBJ1-2, with a possible D match to TRBD1 (6 bases). Trimming left V 4 bases short and J 3 bases short, with 18 bases between. This CDR3 is 16 amino acids long. CDR1 and CDR2 from the germline V gene are MNHEY and SMNVEV (reference sequence). The CDR3 sequence: CASSSIAGVRDYGYTF. CDR3 coding DNA: TGTGCCAGCAGTTCAATCGCAGGGGTCCGGGACTATGGCTACACCTTC.

This clone was observed a handful of times. This sequence joins TRBV5-1 and TRBJ1-2, with D unresolved. Trimming took off 6 bases at V and 4 bases at J, with 7 bases between the two ends. In germline, CDR1 is SGHRS, CDR2 YFSETQ. The CDR3 contains 11 residues. This CDR3 reads CASTDSYGYTF. The CDR3, as DNA: TGCGCCAGCACAGATTCCTATGGCTACACCTTC.

This clone has a single count. This chain links TRBV18 with TRBJ2-7, with 9 positions matching TRBD1. Trimming cost V 6 bases and J 6 bases; bases outside gene matches: 9. The CDR3 has 14 residues. The germline CDR1 and CDR2 sequences are KGHSH and LQKENI. CDR3 DNA sequence: TGTGCCAGCTCCCCCGGGACAGGGTCCCTCGAGCAGTACTTC. Its translation: CASSPGTGSLEQYF.

The chain couples TRBV5-1 to TRBJ1-1, with 9 bases that match TRBD1. The CDR3 totals 14 residues. The trim removed 5 bases at V and 0 bases at J, leaving 2 bases unmatched. Germline loops: CDR1 SGHRS, CDR2 YFSETQ. The DNA for the CDR3 is TGCGCCAGCAGTGGGGACAGGGTGAACACTGAAGCTTTCTTT. It yields the protein CASSGDRVNTEAFF.

V and J are TRBV9 and TRBJ1-2; maybe TRBD1 (5 bases). V lost 4 bases and J lost 9, with 25 bases in between. CDR1 SGDLS and CDR2 YYNGEE come from the germline V gene. This CDR3 is built from 16 residues. In DNA form, the CDR3 reads TGTGCCAGCAGCCTTGAATTATCTAGCGGGGGAGGTAGCTACACCTTC. Residues: CASSLELSSGGGSYTF.

This chain joins TRBV10-3 and TRBJ2-7; D may be TRBD2 (5 bases). CDR1 ENHRY and CDR2 SYGVKD come from the germline V gene. The CDR3 has 14 amino acids. With 6 bases removed from V and 2 bases from J, the gap between germline ends came to 14 bases. CDR3 nucleotides: TGTGCCATCAGGGGCGTTAGCGTTCCCTACGAGCAGTACTTC. It is translated as CAIRGVSVPYEQYF.

V and J are TRBV7-2 and TRBJ2-1; D gene unclear. The CDR3 is 15 amino acids. The germline V gene encodes CDR1 SGHTA and CDR2 FQGNSA. Trimming took 4 bases from V and 4 from J, leaving 14 bases between them. This chain's CDR3 is CASSYTIDGYNEQFF. CDR3 bases: TGTGCCAGCAGCTACACCATCGACGGGTACAATGAGCAGTTCTTC. Variable domain in full (rest from reference TRBV7-2 and TRBJ2-1): GAGVSQSPSNKVTEKGKDVELRCDPISGHTALYWYRQSLGQGLEFLIYFQGNSAPDKSGLPSDRFSAERTGGSVSTLTIQRTQQEDSAVYLCASSYTIDGYNEQFFGPGTRLTVL.